Listed here are 23 T cell receptor beta chains from one sample, sequenced in a study of CD8 T cells in ankylosing spondylitis. No cognate antigen is known for these TCRs. General study findings and limits: Blood of patients with ankylosing spondylitis appeared to be characterized by a TCR beta motif of several highly homologous variants.

One entry per CDR3 protein results from TCRdb running MiXCR on the 5' RACE reads. The table shows fewer than 550,000 distinct CDR3 sequences, with about 5% occurring only once. The sequencing input was blood, either unsorted or a sorted T cell fraction (not recorded which). These receptors originate from a male donor with ankylosing spondylitis.

J is TRBJ2-3 and V is TRBV20-1; TRBD2 agrees at 8 bases. This CDR3 is built from 15 residues. Germline CDR1 is DFQATT and CDR2 is SNEGSKA (reference sequence). V was pared by 6 bases and J by 2 bases, with 10 bases of the junction left unmatched. The CDR3 bases are TGCAGTGCCGTGGTAGCGGGACCCCTCACAGATACGCAGTATTTT. The encoded protein is CSAVVAGPLTDTQYF.

The sample holds a few counts of this clonotype. The gene calls are TRBV6-5 and TRBJ1-5, with no clear D. CDR3 length: 13 amino acids. Germline-derived CDR1 and CDR2 are MNHEY and SVGAGI. The ends were cut back, 4 bases at V and 5 bases at J, with 9 bases in the middle. The CDR3 sequence: CASSSNNYQPQHF. The DNA for the CDR3 is TGTGCCAGCAGTTCAAACAACTATCAGCCCCAGCATTTT.

V usage is TRBV4-3 and J usage is TRBJ2-5; the D gene is possibly TRBD2 (6 bases). Germline V gene lookup returns CDR1 LGHNA and CDR2 YSLEER. Trimming removed 1 base from V and 5 bases from J, with 17 bases in between. The CDR3 covers 16 residues. The CDR3 spells CASSQGAGGAEETQYF. For the CDR3, the DNA is TGCGCCAGCAGCCAAGGTGCCGGCGGGGCTGAGGAGACCCAGTACTTC.

The table lists this clonotype with a count of one. A much larger clone lies a single base off, so this may be a read error. The chain has TRBV5-1 and TRBJ2-5; D may be TRBD1 (6 bases). Germline V gives CDR1 SGHRS, CDR2 YFSETQ. V was cut by 3 bases and J by 2 bases, with 14 bases left in between. The CDR3 has 15 amino acids. The CDR3 here is CASSSVGHLQETQYF. DNA for the CDR3: TGCGCCAGCAGCTCCGTGGGACACCTTCAAGAGACCCAGTACTTC.

This clonotype was counted at least ten times. The rearrangement uses TRBV6-1 and TRBJ2-7; the D is unclear. V dropped 6 bases and J dropped 2 bases, with 14 bases sitting between them. Per germline, CDR1 MNHNS and CDR2 SASEGT. The CDR3 is made up of 14 amino acids. CDR3 sequence (DNA): TGTGCCAGCAGGGACCTAGACGATCCCTACGAGCAGTACTTC. It codes for CASRDLDDPYEQYF.

On this clonotype: The junction departs from germline at one end; a sequencing error may be responsible. This rearrangement joins TRBV20-1 to TRBJ1-2, with D unresolved. The CDR3 runs 17 residues. The germline V gene has CDR1 DFQATT and CDR2 SNEGSKA (reference sequence). DNA for the CDR3: TGCTGTGCTAGAGATGAGGTGGGCGGAACAAATAACTATGGCTACACCTTC. Protein product: CCARDEVGGTNNYGYTF.

V is TRBV20-1 and J is TRBJ1-2; D perhaps matches TRBD1 (6 bases). The V end was cut by 5 bases, the J end by 7 bases, with 23 bases between. Per the germline V gene, CDR1 is DFQATT and CDR2 is SNEGSKA (reference sequence). This CDR3 region has 15 residues. This CDR3 reads CSAGMQGIGIFGYTF. DNA of the CDR3: TGCAGTGCTGGAATGCAGGGGATTGGGATCTTTGGCTACACCTTC.

In its sample, this clonotype was seen a few times. The genes are TRBV7-9 and TRBJ2-3; maybe TRBD1 (6 bases). CDR1 and CDR2 from the germline V gene are SEHNR and FQNEAQ (reference sequence). This CDR3 contains 17 residues. Deletions cut 4 bases from V and 0 bases from J, with 17 bases between. The CDR3 sequence: CASSWGLGQKSTDTQYF. CDR3 nucleotides: TGTGCCAGCAGCTGGGGTCTAGGACAGAAAAGCACAGATACGCAGTATTTT.

The table lists this clonotype with many counts. The CDR3 loop is CASSLLGIAGRNTGELFF. CDR3 coding DNA: TGCGCCAGCAGCCTTCTCGGAATAGCGGGAAGAAACACCGGGGAGCTGTTTTTT. This chain connects TRBV4-1 to TRBJ2-2; TRBD2 matches 8 bases. Per germline, CDR1 MGHRA and CDR2 YSYEKL. This CDR3 is built from 18 residues. With V trimmed by 4 bases and J by 2 bases, 12 bases remained unmatched.

The V call is TRBV28, the J call TRBJ2-7, with D perhaps matching TRBD2 (6 bases). CDR1 MDHEN and CDR2 SYDVKM come from the germline V gene. The CDR3 runs 13 residues. The V gene lost 3 bases and the J gene lost 5 bases, with 11 bases spanning the gap. CDR3 nucleotides: TGTGCCAGCAGTTTGGCGGGACTGAACGAGCAGTACTTC. Translating gives CASSLAGLNEQYF.

Many counts were recorded for this clonotype. The chain uses TRBV4-1 and TRBJ1-1; D is perhaps TRBD1 (5 bases). The CDR3 sequence is 16 residues long. Trimming stripped 2 bases from V and 4 bases from J, with 17 bases between. Germline assignment: CDR1 MGHRA and CDR2 YSYEKL. CDR3 region: CASSQHATPGGTEAFF. CDR3 bases: TGCGCCAGCAGCCAACATGCAACACCTGGGGGCACTGAAGCTTTCTTT.

This clonotype was picked up many times. V is TRBV12-3 or TRBV12-4 and J is TRBJ1-2; perhaps TRBD1 as D (5 bases). The CDR3 length is 16 residues. V was clipped by 5 bases and J by 4 bases, with 20 bases between them. The CDR3 protein is CASSTVGDSFSYGYTF. The CDR3 DNA reads TGTGCCAGCAGTACGGTTGGGGACTCGTTCAGCTATGGCTACACCTTC.

This clonotype came up many times. The chain uses TRBV7-2 and TRBJ2-2, with unresolved D. The CDR3 consists of 13 residues. V lost 4 bases, J lost 3 bases, and 6 bases lay in between. Germline-derived CDR1 and CDR2 are SGHTA and FQGNSA. In nucleotides, the CDR3 is TGTGCCAGCAGCTCCACCTACACCGGGGAGCTGTTTTTT. This translates into CASSSTYTGELFF.

This clonotype was seen ten or more times. The J gene is TRBJ2-3, the V gene TRBV10-3, with 8 bases identical to TRBD1. V gave up 3 bases and J gave up 10 bases; unmatched junction bases: 9. Germline CDR1 is ENHRY and CDR2 is SYGVKD. The CDR3 is 14 residues long. In DNA form, the CDR3 reads TGTGCCATCAGTGAAGGGGAGGCACAGGGGGCGCAGTATTTT. Amino acids: CAISEGEAQGAQYF.

The table lists this clonotype with a few counts. The J gene is TRBJ2-7, the V gene TRBV3-1; perhaps D is TRBD1 or TRBD2 (6 bases each). The CDR3 spans 15 residues. From germline, CDR1 is LGHDT and CDR2 YNNKEL (reference sequence). V was cut by 0 bases and J by 2 bases, with 11 bases left in between. In nucleotides, the CDR3 is TGTGCCAGCAGCCAAGACTACAGGGAGGCCTACGAGCAGTACTTC. Protein: CASSQDYREAYEQYF.

The genes are TRBV7-2 and TRBJ2-2, with 10 bases identical to TRBD2. Trimming cost V 6 bases and J 6 bases; bases outside gene matches: 10. The length of the CDR3 is 16 residues. Germline V CDR1 and CDR2: SGHTA, FQGNSA. This chain's CDR3 is CASRVPGLASAGELFF. Written as DNA, the CDR3 is TGTGCCAGCAGAGTACCGGGACTAGCGTCAGCCGGGGAGCTGTTTTTT. The full variable domain, its missing parts supplied by reference TRBV7-2 and TRBJ2-2, is GAGVSQSPSNKVTEKGKDVELRCDPISGHTALYWYRQSLGQGLEFLIYFQGNSAPDKSGLPSDRFSAERTGGSVSTLTIQRTQQEDSAVYLCASRVPGLASAGELFFGEGSRLTVL.

The J gene is TRBJ1-4, the V gene TRBV11-2, with TRBD1 matching over 8 bases. The CDR3 contains 19 residues. The V gene's germline CDR1 is SGHAT and CDR2 FQNNGV. The V segment lost 5 bases and the J segment 5 bases; nucleotides outside the gene matches: 19. The CDR3 nucleotides read TGTGCCAGCAGCCTCGGGTGGCCAGGGGGCCCAGTAACGAATGAAAAACTGTTTTTT. This codes for CASSLGWPGGPVTNEKLFF.

In this sample, this clonotype turned up many times. J is TRBJ1-2 and V is TRBV10-3; 7 bases fit TRBD1. V trimming: 2 bases; J trimming: 1 base; junction bases outside the gene matches: 7. Germline V lookup: CDR1 ENHRY, CDR2 SYGVKD. The length of the CDR3 is 16 residues. Here the CDR3 DNA reads TGTGCCATCAGTGAGGGGGGACAGACTAGTAACTATGGCTACACCTTC. As protein: CAISEGGQTSNYGYTF.

J is TRBJ2-6 and V is TRBV25-1, with D possibly matching TRBD2 (5 bases). Trimming removed 3 bases from V and 6 bases from J, with 15 bases in between. Germline CDR1 and CDR2: MGHDK and SYGVNS. The CDR3 extends over 16 amino acids. Written as DNA, the CDR3 is TGTGCCAGCAGTGAGCTGAAGGGAGCTGAGGCCAACGTCCTGACTTTC. Its protein product is CASSELKGAEANVLTF.

This clonotype appeared many times. The chain employs TRBV12-3 or TRBV12-4 and TRBJ2-1; tentatively, D is TRBD2 (6 bases). The germline V and J ends were trimmed by 6 bases and 0 bases, with 9 bases remaining between them. The CDR3 length is 14 residues. The CDR3 sequence is CASSISGSYNEQFF. CDR3 sequence (DNA): TGTGCCAGCAGCATTAGCGGCTCCTACAATGAGCAGTTCTTC.

This clonotype was detected many times. The CDR3 region has the DNA TGTGCCAGCAGCCAACTCCTCGCGGCCACCTACGAGCAGTACTTC. It codes for CASSQLLAATYEQYF. The V and J genes are TRBV16 and TRBJ2-7; D unclear. Looked up from germline, CDR1 is KGHSY and CDR2 is FQNENV. The CDR3 covers 15 residues. Trimming took off 2 bases at V and 2 bases at J, with 13 bases between the two ends.

This clonotype was seen a few times. This chain links TRBV27 with TRBJ2-7, with a weak D call TRBD2 (5 bases). Trimming cost V 4 bases and J 0 bases, with 16 bases left between them. The CDR3 is 16 residues long. Germline V lookup: CDR1 MNHEY, CDR2 SMNVEV (reference sequence). The CDR3 DNA reads as TGTGCCAGCAGTTCGCGTCCGACGGGGAGCTCCTACGAGCAGTACTTC. Its translation: CASSSRPTGSSYEQYF.

This clonotype showed up many times. This chain connects TRBV5-6 to TRBJ2-1, with 7 bases fitting TRBD2. The CDR3 runs 15 residues. Germline assignment: CDR1 SGHDT and CDR2 YYEEEE. V trimming: 2 bases; J trimming: 7 bases; junction bases outside the gene matches: 9. The CDR3 DNA reads TGTGCCAGCAGCTTCCGTCTTGCGGGAGTGAATGAGCAGTTCTTC. Translating gives CASSFRLAGVNEQFF.